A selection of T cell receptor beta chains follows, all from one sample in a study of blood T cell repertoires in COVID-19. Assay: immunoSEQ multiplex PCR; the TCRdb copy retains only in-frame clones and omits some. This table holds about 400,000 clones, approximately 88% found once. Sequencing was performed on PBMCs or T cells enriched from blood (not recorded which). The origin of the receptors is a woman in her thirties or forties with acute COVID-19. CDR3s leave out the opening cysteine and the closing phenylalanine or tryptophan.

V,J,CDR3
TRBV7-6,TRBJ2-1,ASSTGSGNEQF
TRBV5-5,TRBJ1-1,ASSQGHEFYPNTEAF
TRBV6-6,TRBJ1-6,ASSLTGPDSPLH
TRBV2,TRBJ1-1,ASSERRGLNTEAF
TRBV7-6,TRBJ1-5,ASSLGAGISNQPQH
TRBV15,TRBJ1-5,ATSPDGDNQPQH
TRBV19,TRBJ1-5,ASSIGQNNQPQH
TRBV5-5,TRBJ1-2,ASSPTGTPNYGYT
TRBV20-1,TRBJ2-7,SASPEYEQY
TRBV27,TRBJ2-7,ASRSKTGYEQY
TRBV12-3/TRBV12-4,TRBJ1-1,ASTPGGTTEAF
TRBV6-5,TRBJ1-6,ASKKDRENNSPLH
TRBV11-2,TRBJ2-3,ASSSLSGGSDTQY
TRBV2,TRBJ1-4,ASSEWQGSSGEKLF
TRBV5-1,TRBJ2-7,ASSLGGTASYEQY
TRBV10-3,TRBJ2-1,AISEGRGQNEQF
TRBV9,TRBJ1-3,ASSVDAGEYGNTIY
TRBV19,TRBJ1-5,ASSLGAGSNQPQH
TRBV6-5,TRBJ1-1,ASSSGPRGTEAF
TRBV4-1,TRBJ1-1,ASSLANTEAF